This T cell receptor beta chain was obtained from a study of graft-versus-host responses after intestinal transplantation. Findings and limits, study-wide: Peak circulating GvH clone levels were associated with early post-transplant HvG declines.

Generated by immunoSEQ multiplex PCR, the TCRdb table keeps only in-frame clones and is missing some. The sample consists of 60,000 to 65,000 clones, roughly 90% of them appearing once. In the case of this clone: The antigen remains unidentified.

Trimming removed 4 bases from V and 10 bases from J, with 23 bases in between. The CDR3 runs to 16 residues. The germline gives CDR1 SNHLY, CDR2 FYNNEI. The specimen comprised unstimulated CD8+ T cells sorted from spleen or lymph node cells, sampled before transplant. The J gene is TRBJ2-1, the V gene TRBV2; possibly TRBD2 for D (6 bases). This TCR was recovered from a human donor who was the organ donor for an intestinal transplant. CDR3 amino acids: CASSGISSAVDPEQFF. The CDR3 region has the DNA TGTGCCAGCAGTGGAATATCTAGCGCCGTCGATCCGGAGCAGTTCTTC.